Below, 31 T cell receptor beta chains from the same sample are listed, as sequenced in a study of beta chain features in type 1 diabetes. Investigators reverse transcribed all isolated RNA, so they sequenced expressed TCRB transcripts. Profiled with immunoSEQ multiplex PCR; TCRdb holds only in-frame clones, not every one. The sample shows a few hundred thousand clones, approximately 14% of them seen only once. Sample: naive CD4+ T cells from blood. The source of these receptors is a man aged 25-45 years in good health.

The J gene is TRBJ2-1, the V gene TRBV6-1, with D perhaps matching TRBD2 (5 bases). The CDR3 extends over 13 amino acids. Trimming removed 6 bases at V and 6 bases at J, with 12 bases between. Germline V lookup: CDR1 MNHNS, CDR2 SASEGT. CDR3 coding DNA: TGTGCCAGCAGGACCGGGAACCTCAATGAGCAGTTCTTC. This encodes CASRTGNLNEQFF.

V and J are TRBV15 and TRBJ2-3; perhaps TRBD2 as D (6 bases). This CDR3 is 14 amino acids long. V lost 5 bases to trimming and J lost 4 bases, with 13 bases between them. In germline, CDR1 is LNHNV, CDR2 YYDKDF (reference sequence). CDR3 protein: CATSDSGSADTQYF. CDR3 DNA: TGTGCCACCAGCGATAGCGGTTCGGCAGATACGCAGTATTTT.

This clone showed up just a few times. The rearrangement joins TRBV11-2 to TRBJ2-3, with D unclear. Looked up from germline, CDR1 is SGHAT and CDR2 is FQNNGV. This CDR3 comprises 13 residues. V shed 3 bases and J shed 0 bases, with 4 bases lying between them. CDR3 region: CASSLDSTDTQYF. In DNA, the CDR3 is TGTGCCAGCAGCTTGGACAGCACAGATACGCAGTATTTT.

CDR3: CASSNGREVPSGANVLTF. In DNA form, the CDR3 reads TGTGCCAGCAGCAATGGTAGGGAGGTTCCCTCTGGGGCCAACGTCCTGACTTTC. The V call is TRBV5-6, the J call TRBJ2-6, with D possibly being TRBD2 (6 bases). V dropped 4 bases and J dropped 0 bases, with 17 bases sitting between them. The CDR3 length is 18 residues. Germline assignment: CDR1 SGHDT and CDR2 YYEEEE. The whole variable domain, filled in from reference TRBV5-6 and TRBJ2-6, reads DAGVTQSPTHLIKTRGQQVTLRCSPKSGHDTVSWYQQALGQGPQFIFQYYEEEERQRGNFPDRFSGHQFPNYSSELNVNALLLGDSALYLCASSNGREVPSGANVLTFGAGSRLTVL.

This clone was counted between two and nine times. The V call is TRBV20-1, the J call TRBJ2-7; D gene uncertain. Between the trimmed V and J ends, which lost 6 bases and 7 bases, there was a span of 13 bases. CDR1 is DFQATT and CDR2 is SNEGSKA in the germline V gene (reference sequence). The CDR3 sequence is 11 residues long. CDR3 nucleotides: TGCAGTGCACTGACCGGGCTTGAGCAGTACTTC. It encodes CSALTGLEQYF.

The rearrangement joins TRBV5-1 to TRBJ2-3; TRBD2 matches at 9 bases. The V gene end was trimmed by 2 bases and the J gene end by 0 bases; junction bases not matched to a gene: 4. The CDR3 is 16 residues long. Germline-derived CDR1 and CDR2 are SGHRS and YFSETQ. CDR3 bases: TGCGCCAGCAGCTTCCAGACTAGCGGCAGCACAGATACGCAGTATTTT. As protein: CASSFQTSGSTDTQYF.

The chain is built from TRBV4-2 and TRBJ2-1, with 9 bases lining up with TRBD2. The CDR3 runs 17 residues. CDR1 LGHNA and CDR2 YNFKEQ come from the germline V gene. Germline trimming cut 8 bases from V and 7 bases from J; bases unmatched to any gene: 18. The DNA of the CDR3 is TGTGCCAGCGCCAGAGTAGCGGGAGTAGGGCGAAGGAATGAGCAGTTCTTC. Encoded protein: CASARVAGVGRRNEQFF.

The chain links TRBV5-4 to TRBJ1-3; D possibly corresponds to TRBD1 (5 bases). This CDR3 has 15 amino acids. CDR1 SGHNT and CDR2 YYREEE come from the germline V gene (reference sequence). The germline V and J ends were trimmed by 4 bases and 0 bases, with 11 bases remaining between them. CDR3 loop: CASSPAGNSGNTIYF. CDR3 nucleotides: TGTGCCAGCAGCCCGGCAGGGAACTCTGGAAACACCATATATTTT.

The chain employs TRBV30 and TRBJ2-6; no clear D. The CDR3 consists of 14 residues. Trimming shortened V by 4 bases and J by 2 bases, and 9 bases separated the two germline ends. Germline V lookup: CDR1 GTSNPN, CDR2 SVGIG (reference sequence). The CDR3 protein is CAWTTETGANVLTF. The DNA for the CDR3 is TGTGCCTGGACGACCGAGACTGGGGCCAACGTCCTGACTTTC.

This clone showed up just a few times. This chain connects TRBV25-1 to TRBJ2-1; maybe TRBD2 (5 bases). CDR1 MGHDK and CDR2 SYGVNS come from the germline V gene. V lost 4 bases and J lost 3, with 16 bases in between. This CDR3 spans 16 amino acids. Here the CDR3 DNA reads TGTGCCAGCAGTGGGGCCCCTGGGGAGAACTACAATGAGCAGTTCTTC. This translates into CASSGAPGENYNEQFF.

The rearrangement joins TRBV6-5 to TRBJ2-7; TRBD1 might be the D (6 bases). Trimming stripped 6 bases from V and 3 bases from J, with 18 bases between. This CDR3 has 15 residues. Germline CDR1 is MNHEY and CDR2 is SVGAGI. Written as DNA, the CDR3 is TGTGCCAGCAGGCGAGGACAGAGACTCTTCTACGAGCAGTACTTC. Translating it yields CASRRGQRLFYEQYF.

The rearrangement links TRBV5-6 to TRBJ2-1; TRBD1 agrees at 7 bases. The CDR3 runs to 15 residues. V gave up 0 bases and J gave up 4 bases; unmatched junction bases: 4. The V gene's germline CDR1 is SGHDT and CDR2 YYEEEE. CDR3 DNA sequence: TGTGCCAGCAGCTTGGAAGGGGGCCCGTACAATGAGCAGTTCTTC. This gives the protein CASSLEGGPYNEQFF.

The table lists this clone with a few counts. V usage is TRBV4-3 and J usage is TRBJ2-6, with 8 positions matching TRBD1. This CDR3 comprises 18 residues. Germline V CDR1 and CDR2: LGHNA, YSLEER. Trimming removed 0 bases from V and 3 bases from J; junction bases left unmatched: 7. CDR3 residues: CASSQEIPGGGGANVLTF. The DNA of the CDR3 is TGCGCCAGCAGCCAAGAGATACCAGGGGGCGGTGGGGCCAACGTCCTGACTTTC.

This clone was detected only a few times. The chain carries TRBV7-3 and TRBJ2-1; D is uncertain. V was pared by 0 bases and J by 9 bases, with 9 bases between. The CDR3 totals 13 residues. Germline V gives CDR1 SGHTA, CDR2 FQGTGA. DNA of the CDR3: TGTGCCAGCAGCTTAACTGCTAGTGTTGAGCAGTTCTTC. Translation gives CASSLTASVEQFF.

Only a few counts were recorded for this clone. The V and J genes are TRBV7-2 and TRBJ2-5, with 10 bases lining up with TRBD2. Germline CDR1 SGHTA, CDR2 FQGNSA. The junction had 3 bases not matched to a gene; V was cut back by 5 bases and J by 3 bases. The CDR3 has 14 residues. This CDR3 is CASSLTSGKETQYF. The CDR3 DNA reads as TGTGCCAGCAGCCTCACTAGCGGGAAAGAGACCCAGTACTTC.

The chain has TRBV4-3 and TRBJ2-5; TRBD2 matches 8 bases. This CDR3 is built from 18 residues. Germline V gene lookup returns CDR1 LGHNA and CDR2 YSLEER. V dropped 1 base and J dropped 1; count of bases not matched to a gene: 11. The CDR3 DNA is TGCGCCAGCAGCCAAGGAGTCGGGATAGCGGGGAGCCAAGAGACCCAGTACTTC. It encodes CASSQGVGIAGSQETQYF.

This clone was picked up a small number of times. The chain carries TRBV5-4 and TRBJ2-1; D may be TRBD2 (5 bases). This CDR3 is 14 amino acids long. The germline V gene has CDR1 SGHNT and CDR2 YYREEE (reference sequence). Trimming shortened V by 4 bases and J by 3 bases, and 11 bases separated the two germline ends. CDR3 sequence reads: CASSKGSDYNEQFF. CDR3 coding DNA: TGTGCCAGCAGCAAAGGGAGCGACTACAATGAGCAGTTCTTC.

The chain employs TRBV4-3 and TRBJ1-2, with D tentatively TRBD1 (5 bases). Trimming cost V 3 bases and J 6 bases, with 14 bases left between them. The CDR3 is 14 residues long. Germline V gene lookup returns CDR1 LGHNA and CDR2 YSLEER. CDR3 loop: CASSQGMAQDGYTF. The CDR3 nucleotides read TGCGCCAGCAGCCAGGGGATGGCACAGGATGGCTACACCTTC.

This clone showed up just a few times. V gene TRBV7-9 combines with J gene TRBJ1-1; 7 nucleotides agree with TRBD1. The V and J ends lost 4 bases and 6 bases, in that order; junction bases with no gene match: 5. The germline V gene has CDR1 SEHNR and CDR2 FQNEAQ (reference sequence). The CDR3 is made up of 13 amino acids. The DNA for the CDR3 is TGTGCCAGCAGCTCACGGGACAGCCCTGAAGCTTTCTTT. This sequence encodes CASSSRDSPEAFF.

This chain joins TRBV7-9 and TRBJ1-2, with D possibly TRBD1 on 5 matching bases. The CDR3 contains 12 residues. V dropped 7 bases and J dropped 13 bases, with 19 bases sitting between them. Germline CDR1 and CDR2: SEHNR and FQNEAQ (reference sequence). CDR3 residues: CASKKQGVGCTF. The DNA of the CDR3 is TGTGCCAGCAAAAAGCAGGGCGTGGGTTGCACCTTC. Full variable domain (missing parts from reference TRBV7-9 and TRBJ1-2): DTGVSQNPRHKITKRGQNVTFRCDPISEHNRLYWYRQTLGQGPEFLTYFQNEAQLEKSRLLSDRFSAERPKGSFSTLEIQRTEQGDSAMYLCASKKQGVGCTFGSGTRLTVV.

The chain is built from TRBV5-6 and TRBJ1-1; the D gene is possibly TRBD1 (5 bases). V was pared by 5 bases and J by 2 bases, with 19 bases between. Germline CDR1 and CDR2: SGHDT and YYEEEE. The CDR3 runs 16 residues. CDR3 region: CASSWGIGGGNTEAFF. In DNA form, the CDR3 reads TGTGCCAGCAGTTGGGGGATCGGAGGAGGCAACACTGAAGCTTTCTTT.

V gene TRBV7-9 combines with J gene TRBJ1-4; no firm D call. The germline V gene has CDR1 SEHNR and CDR2 FQNEAQ (reference sequence). The CDR3 loop spans 17 amino acids. With 5 bases removed from V and 8 bases from J, the gap between germline ends came to 24 bases. CDR3 in amino acids: CASSRSTKAGSSEKLFF. The CDR3 DNA reads TGTGCCAGCAGCCGTTCTACAAAGGCCGGGTCGTCGGAAAAACTGTTTTTT.

Concerning this clone itself: This sample includes further DNA sequences coding for the same CDR3. The rearrangement joins TRBV7-3 to TRBJ2-1; D not resolved. Germline values: CDR1 SGHTA, CDR2 FQGTGA. Trimming removed 4 bases at V and 6 bases at J, with 4 bases between. CDR3 length: 11 residues. The CDR3 DNA is TGTGCCAGCAGCTCAGGCAATGAGCAGTTCTTC. Amino acids: CASSSGNEQFF. Supplemented by reference TRBV7-3 and TRBJ2-1, the full variable domain reads GAGVSQTPSNKVTEKGKYVELRCDPISGHTALYWYRQSLGQGPEFLIYFQGTGAADDSGLPNDRFFAVRPEGSVSTLKIQRTERGDSAVYLCASSSGNEQFFGPGTRLTVL.

This clone was seen a few times. Other DNA sequences within the sample encode an identical CDR3. The rearrangement uses TRBV9 and TRBJ2-1; D is unclear. Per germline, CDR1 SGDLS and CDR2 YYNGEE. V was trimmed by 0 bases and J by 4 bases, leaving 8 bases between them. CDR3 length equals 14 residues. The CDR3 nucleotides read TGTGCCAGCAGCGTAGGAGGTCAGTACAATGAGCAGTTCTTC. It yields the protein CASSVGGQYNEQFF. Together with reference TRBV9 and TRBJ2-1, the CDR3 gives the full variable domain: DSGVTQTPKHLITATGQRVTLRCSPRSGDLSVYWYQQSLDQGLQFLIQYYNGEERAKGNILERFSAQQFPDLHSELNLSSLELGDSALYFCASSVGGQYNEQFFGPGTRLTVL.

V is TRBV7-2 and J is TRBJ2-5; D perhaps matches TRBD1 (5 bases). This CDR3 is 14 amino acids long. Germline CDR1 is SGHTA and CDR2 is FQGNSA. The germline V and J ends were trimmed by 1 base and 2 bases, with 8 bases remaining between them. CDR3: CASSLVGAQETQYF. The CDR3 coding sequence is TGTGCCAGCAGCTTAGTAGGGGCGCAAGAGACCCAGTACTTC.

This clone came up a few times. The V gene is TRBV9, the J gene TRBJ2-3; TRBD2 might be the D (6 bases). The CDR3 contains 14 residues. The germline V gene encodes CDR1 SGDLS and CDR2 YYNGEE. The V end lost 3 bases, the J end lost 1 base, and 9 bases lay between the germline ends. The chain's CDR3 is CASSAGVGTDTQYF. The CDR3 DNA reads as TGTGCCAGCAGCGCGGGAGTCGGCACAGATACGCAGTATTTT.

This clone was counted only a few times. This rearrangement joins TRBV13 to TRBJ1-1; a weak D match, TRBD1 (5 bases). The V end lost 6 bases, the J end lost 1 base, and 15 bases lay between the germline ends. The CDR3 is made up of 15 amino acids. Germline-derived CDR1 and CDR2 are PRHDT and FYEKMQ (reference sequence). The CDR3 sequence is CASSQAWGSNTEAFF. The DNA for the CDR3 is TGTGCCAGCAGTCAAGCTTGGGGCTCGAACACTGAAGCTTTCTTT.

The chain recombines TRBV11-2 with TRBJ2-2, with D perhaps TRBD1 (6 bases). Germline V lookup: CDR1 SGHAT, CDR2 FQNNGV. The CDR3 is made up of 18 amino acids. The ends were cut back, 1 base at V and 4 bases at J, with 19 bases in the middle. The CDR3: CASSLGFLQGRGTGELFF. The CDR3 nucleotides read TGTGCCAGCAGCTTAGGTTTCCTACAGGGAAGGGGCACCGGGGAGCTGTTTTTT.

This clone was detected a few times. V and J are TRBV30 and TRBJ1-3; D is possibly TRBD1 (6 bases). CDR1 and CDR2 from the germline V gene are GTSNPN and SVGIG (reference sequence). The CDR3 sequence is 16 residues long. Trimming removed 1 base from V and 3 bases from J, with 16 bases in between. The CDR3 nucleotides are TGTGCCTGGAGTGCAGGACCAGGGGCCCATGGAAACACCATATATTTT. This sequence encodes CAWSAGPGAHGNTIYF.

This clone appeared a few times. This chain links TRBV6-6 with TRBJ2-7, with 12 bases lining up with TRBD1. Germline V gives CDR1 MNHNY, CDR2 SVGAGI (reference sequence). Trimming removed 6 bases from V and 6 bases from J; junction bases left unmatched: 9. The CDR3 spans 15 residues. The CDR3 loop reads CASSTPGTGGLEQYV. The CDR3 DNA reads TGTGCCAGCAGCACCCCCGGGACAGGGGGCCTCGAGCAGTACGTC.

The chain links TRBV28 to TRBJ2-3; D is tentatively TRBD1 or TRBD2 (5 bases each). Germline assignment: CDR1 MDHEN and CDR2 SYDVKM. CDR3 length: 14 residues. V lost 3 bases to trimming and J lost 6 bases, with 13 bases between them. The CDR3 region has the DNA TGTGCCAGCAGTTTTAACTGGGGGTTGGATACGCAGTATTTT. It is translated as CASSFNWGLDTQYF.